The 27 T cell receptor beta chains presented below share a single source sample, sequenced in a study of PD-1 blockade in classical Hodgkin lymphoma. Assay: immunoSEQ multiplex PCR; the TCRdb copy retains only in-frame clones and omits some. The sample lists some 10,000 clones, just over 85% occurring once. Indicated time point: newly diagnosed, previously untreated cHL patient sample. Investigators obtained CD8+ T cells from thawed PBMCs by magnetic negative selection. The sequenced sample was CD8+ T cells from blood. The receptors here all came from a human donor with classical Hodgkin lymphoma.

This rearrangement joins TRBV4-1 to TRBJ1-3; no reliable D call. Germline CDR1 MGHRA, CDR2 YSYEKL. The CDR3 spans 12 residues. Trimming pared 7 bases from V and 4 bases from J, leaving 8 bases between. The CDR3 nucleotides are TGCGCCAGCACTGGACTAGGAAACACCATATATTTT. Translation: CASTGLGNTIYF.

The chain carries TRBV7-2 and TRBJ2-7; 12 nucleotides align to TRBD2. The CDR3 has 15 residues. Trimming cost V 5 bases and J 4 bases; bases outside gene matches: 6. Germline values: CDR1 SGHTA, CDR2 FQGNSA. The CDR3 DNA follows: TGTGCCAGCAGCCCCGGACTAGCGGGGTTATACGAGCAGTACTTC. Translated: CASSPGLAGLYEQYF.

This clone was seen a handful of times. This chain uses TRBV9 with TRBJ2-2, with 10 bases aligning to TRBD1. The length of the CDR3 is 15 residues. Germline CDR1 and CDR2: SGDLS and YYNGEE. With 4 bases clipped from V and 6 bases from J, the junction kept 6 bases outside the gene matches. CDR3 loop: CASSPGTGVSGELFF. DNA of the CDR3: TGTGCCAGCAGCCCTGGGACAGGGGTGTCCGGGGAGCTGTTTTTT.

By share, this clone ranks as medium-sized (0.01 to 0.1%). This chain connects TRBV7-9 to TRBJ1-2, with a weak D call TRBD1 (5 bases). V shed 1 base and J shed 6 bases, with 21 bases lying between them. CDR1 is SEHNR, CDR2 FQNEAQ, per germline (reference sequence). The CDR3 has 17 amino acids. The CDR3, as DNA: TGTGCCAGCAGCTTAGGGGGAGGGGCCATTGAAGTAGATGGCTACACCTTC. Encoded protein: CASSLGGGAIEVDGYTF.

V is TRBV13 and J is TRBJ2-1, with 14 bases aligning to TRBD2. The ends lost 10 bases at V and 8 bases at J; junction bases unmatched: 10. Germline lookup yields CDR1 PRHDT and CDR2 FYEKMQ (reference sequence). This CDR3 is built from 15 residues. The CDR3 nucleotides are TGTGCCACCTGGGCGGGGACTAGCGGGGGTCATGAGCAGTTCTTC. Protein product: CATWAGTSGGHEQFF.

The J gene is TRBJ1-1, the V gene TRBV28; D is possibly TRBD1 (5 bases). CDR3 length: 15 residues. V lost 1 base and J 1 base, leaving 10 bases between the germline ends. Germline loops: CDR1 MDHEN, CDR2 SYDVKM. The CDR3 sequence: CASSLSKGPNTEAFF. The CDR3 DNA follows: TGTGCCAGCAGTTTATCCAAGGGGCCGAACACTGAAGCTTTCTTT.

The V gene is TRBV6-1, the J gene TRBJ2-1; tentative D call: TRBD2 (5 bases). The V gene lost 2 bases and the J gene lost 7 bases, with 15 bases spanning the gap. Germline V gives CDR1 MNHNS, CDR2 SASEGT. The CDR3 is 15 amino acids. The CDR3 here is CASSELQDLKNEQFF. The CDR3, as DNA: TGTGCCAGCAGTGAACTCCAGGACTTGAAAAATGAGCAGTTCTTC.

This clone is a singleton in its sample. The V gene is TRBV7-7, the J gene TRBJ1-2; D is ambiguous. The germline V gene has CDR1 SSHAT and CDR2 FNYEAQ (reference sequence). The CDR3 is made up of 15 amino acids. Trimming pared 3 bases from V and 5 bases from J, leaving 16 bases between. The CDR3 DNA reads as TGTGCCAGCAGCTTCCTGTGTATAAGGGCATATGGCTACACCTTC. It is translated as CASSFLCIRAYGYTF.

The rearrangement joins TRBV9 to TRBJ2-5; D tentatively reads TRBD1 or TRBD2 (5 bases each). Trimming took 4 bases from V and 0 from J, leaving 13 bases between them. Germline CDR1 SGDLS, CDR2 YYNGEE. This CDR3 has 15 residues. The CDR3 region is CASSLQGVYQETQYF. CDR3 nucleotides: TGTGCCAGCAGCTTGCAGGGAGTGTACCAAGAGACCCAGTACTTC.

This rearrangement joins TRBV11-2 to TRBJ2-7, with a possible D match to TRBD1 (5 bases). CDR1 and CDR2 (germline): SGHAT, FQNNGV. The CDR3 consists of 15 residues. V was cut by 5 bases and J by 7 bases, with 21 bases left in between. The CDR3 region has the DNA TGTGCCAGCAGCCTAGGGGTAGGGATCTTCAGGGAGCAGTACTTC. Residues: CASSLGVGIFREQYF. The whole variable domain, filled in from reference TRBV11-2 and TRBJ2-7, reads EAGVAQSPRYKIIEKRQSVAFWCNPISGHATLYWYQQILGQGPKLLIQFQNNGVVDDSQLPKDRFSAERLKGVDSTLKIQPAKLEDSAVYLCASSLGVGIFREQYFGPGTRLTVT.

This clone was recorded only once. The V call is TRBV9, the J call TRBJ2-2, with 9 nucleotides matching TRBD1. The germline V gene has CDR1 SGDLS and CDR2 YYNGEE. Trimming cost V 2 bases and J 2 bases; bases outside gene matches: 7. This CDR3 has 17 amino acids. The CDR3 bases are TGTGCCAGCAGCGTTACTTGGGACAGGGTTAACACCGGGGAGCTGTTTTTT. It is translated as CASSVTWDRVNTGELFF. Filled out from reference TRBV9 and TRBJ2-2, the complete variable domain reads DSGVTQTPKHLITATGQRVTLRCSPRSGDLSVYWYQQSLDQGLQFLIQYYNGEERAKGNILERFSAQQFPDLHSELNLSSLELGDSALYFCASSVTWDRVNTGELFFGEGSRLTVL.

The rearrangement links TRBV4-1 to TRBJ2-1; D may be TRBD2 (7 bases). The CDR3 is 15 amino acids. With 4 bases removed from V and 1 base from J, the gap between germline ends came to 11 bases. CDR1 is MGHRA, CDR2 YSYEKL, per germline. Here the CDR3 DNA reads TGCGCCAGCAGCCCCGGGGGGCTATCCTACAATGAGCAGTTCTTC. Encoded protein: CASSPGGLSYNEQFF.

The chain employs TRBV19 and TRBJ2-3; no clear D gene. CDR3 length: 14 amino acids. Germline values: CDR1 LNHDA, CDR2 SQIVND (reference sequence). V was pared by 3 bases and J by 5 bases, with 12 bases between. Here the CDR3 reads CASSMVGGKDTQYF. The CDR3 DNA follows: TGTGCCAGTAGTATGGTCGGCGGCAAAGATACGCAGTATTTT. Looking up the rest from reference TRBV19 and TRBJ2-3 gives the full variable domain: DGGITQSPKYLFRKEGQNVTLSCEQNLNHDAMYWYRQDPGQGLRLIYYSQIVNDFQKGDIAEGYSVSREKKESFPLTVTSAQKNPTAFYLCASSMVGGKDTQYFGPGTRLTVL.

V gene TRBV10-3 combines with J gene TRBJ2-2, with D hard to call. Trimming left V 1 base short and J 1 base short, with 4 bases between. The CDR3 extends over 14 amino acids. Germline values: CDR1 ENHRY, CDR2 SYGVKD. The CDR3 sequence: CAISELMNTGELFF. The CDR3 DNA is TGTGCCATCAGTGAGTTAATGAACACCGGGGAGCTGTTTTTT.

This clone was seen more than once but under ten times. The rearrangement joins TRBV27 to TRBJ1-2; 8 bases map to TRBD1. Trimming took 2 bases from V and 4 from J; bases not matched to a gene: 9. The CDR3 has 16 residues. The germline CDR1 and CDR2 sequences are MNHEY and SMNVEV (reference sequence). CDR3 region: CASSLRTGSRIYGYTF. CDR3 sequence (DNA): TGTGCCAGCAGTTTAAGGACAGGGTCACGTATCTATGGCTACACCTTC.

This chain connects TRBV6-4 to TRBJ1-5; 7 nucleotides align to TRBD1. The CDR3 covers 15 residues. The germline V gene encodes CDR1 MRHNA and CDR2 SNTAGT. Losses at the gene ends were 3 bases for V and 4 bases for J; bases not matched to a gene: 6. The CDR3 reads CASSESDRRNQPQHF. DNA of the CDR3: TGTGCCAGCAGTGAATCGGACAGGAGGAATCAGCCCCAGCATTTT.

The rearrangement links TRBV10-3 to TRBJ2-7, with D perhaps matching TRBD1 or TRBD2 (6 bases each). Trimming removed 2 bases at V and 4 bases at J, with 15 bases between. CDR3 length: 15 amino acids. Germline V gives CDR1 ENHRY, CDR2 SYGVKD. The CDR3 DNA reads TGTGCCATCAGTGAGGGAACAGGGAGGTGGTACGAGCAGTACTTC. It codes for CAISEGTGRWYEQYF.

This sequence joins TRBV7-9 and TRBJ1-2, with 9 bases aligning to TRBD1. The CDR3 extends over 16 amino acids. Losses at the gene ends were 0 bases for V and 2 bases for J; bases not matched to a gene: 4. The germline gives CDR1 SEHNR, CDR2 FQNEAQ (reference sequence). This CDR3 reads CASSLALGQGNYGYTF. The CDR3 region has the DNA TGTGCCAGCAGCTTAGCTCTCGGACAGGGGAACTATGGCTACACCTTC.

This chain joins TRBV6-1 and TRBJ2-1; D may be TRBD2 (7 bases). The CDR3 runs 17 residues. Trimming stripped 1 base from V and 7 bases from J, with 20 bases between. Germline lookup yields CDR1 MNHNS and CDR2 SASEGT. The CDR3 nucleotides read TGTGCCAGCAGTGAAGAGATTGAAGGGGGGGCGTGGAATGAGCAGTTCTTC. Its protein product is CASSEEIEGGAWNEQFF.

The CDR3 nucleotides are TGTGCCAGCAGCCAACGACTCCTTCCGCGGCAGGGCGGTGAGCAGTTCTTC. This translates into CASSQRLLPRQGGEQFF. The genes are TRBV2 and TRBJ2-1, with a weak D call TRBD1 (5 bases). Germline-derived CDR1 and CDR2 are SNHLY and FYNNEI. Trimming left V 6 bases short and J 9 bases short, with 27 bases between. CDR3 length: 17 residues.

The gene calls are TRBV9 and TRBJ1-5, with no clear D. V dropped 8 bases and J dropped 3 bases, with 18 bases sitting between them. Germline V gives CDR1 SGDLS, CDR2 YYNGEE. This CDR3 spans 15 amino acids. The CDR3 nucleotides read TGTGCCAGTTCAAAAGGAGGAGGAGACAATCAGCCCCAGCATTTT. Translated, it gives CASSKGGGDNQPQHF.

V gene TRBV6-5 combines with J gene TRBJ2-7; possibly TRBD1 for D (7 bases). Trimming pared 4 bases from V and 7 bases from J, leaving 11 bases between. The germline CDR1 and CDR2 sequences are MNHEY and SVGAGI. The CDR3 is made up of 12 amino acids. CDR3 sequence: CASSWPGGEQYF. CDR3 coding DNA: TGTGCCAGCAGTTGGCCAGGGGGGGAGCAGTACTTC.

The rearrangement uses TRBV6-1 and TRBJ1-1; no reliable D call. The V and J ends lost 7 bases and 5 bases respectively, with 8 bases between them. The CDR3 extends over 11 amino acids. Germline V CDR1 and CDR2: MNHNS, SASEGT. The CDR3 DNA reads as TGTGCCAGCAATAGGAGGACTGAAGCTTTCTTT. The encoded protein is CASNRRTEAFF.

The gene calls are TRBV21-1 and TRBJ2-4; TRBD2, the table's D call, lacks a check against the DNA. TRBV21-1 is assigned pseudogene status. This CDR3 contains 16 residues. This CDR3 reads CASSPCESGGGNIQYF. DNA for the CDR3: TGTGCCAGCAGCCCCTGTGAGAGCGGGGGGGGAAACATTCAGTACTTC.

The CDR3 region is CASTWGSGNNEQFF. DNA of the CDR3: TGTGCCAGCACCTGGGGTAGCGGAAACAATGAGCAGTTCTTC. The chain combines TRBV28 with TRBJ2-1; D is perhaps TRBD2 (6 bases). Per germline, CDR1 MDHEN and CDR2 SYDVKM. Trimming took off 7 bases at V and 5 bases at J, with 15 bases between the two ends. The CDR3 is 14 residues long.

The genes are TRBV5-1 and TRBJ1-1, with TRBD1 as a possible D gene (5 bases). This CDR3 contains 14 residues. Trimming removed 0 bases from V and 5 bases from J, with 11 bases in between. Germline CDR1 is SGHRS and CDR2 is YFSETQ. CDR3 coding DNA: TGCGCCAGCAGCTTGGCGCGTGGGGCGACTGAAGCTTTCTTT. Amino acids: CASSLARGATEAFF. Together with reference TRBV5-1 and TRBJ1-1, the CDR3 gives the full variable domain: KAGVTQTPRYLIKTRGQQVTLSCSPISGHRSVSWYQQTPGQGLQFLFEYFSETQRNKGNFPGRFSGRQFSNSRSEMNVSTLELGDSALYLCASSLARGATEAFFGQGTRLTVV.

The V and J genes are TRBV10-3 and TRBJ1-2; TRBD1 matches at 12 bases. With 9 bases clipped from V and 4 bases from J, the junction kept 9 bases outside the gene matches. Germline CDR1 reads ENHRY; CDR2 reads SYGVKD. The CDR3 has 15 amino acids. The CDR3 nucleotides are TGTGCCATGTGGGGACAGGGGGCAGGTAGCTATGGCTACACCTTC. Protein sequence: CAMWGQGAGSYGYTF.